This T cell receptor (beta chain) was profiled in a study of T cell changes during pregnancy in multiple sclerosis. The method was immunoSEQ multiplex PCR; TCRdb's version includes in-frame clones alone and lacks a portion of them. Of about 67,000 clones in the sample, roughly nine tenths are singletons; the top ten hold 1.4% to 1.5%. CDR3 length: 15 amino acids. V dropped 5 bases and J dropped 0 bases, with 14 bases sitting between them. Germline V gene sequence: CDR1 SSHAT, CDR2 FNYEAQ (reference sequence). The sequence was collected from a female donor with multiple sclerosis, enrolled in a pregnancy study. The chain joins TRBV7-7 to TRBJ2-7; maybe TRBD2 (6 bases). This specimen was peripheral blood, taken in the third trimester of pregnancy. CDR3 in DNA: TGTGCCAGCAGCCTCGCTCCCGGGAGCTCCTACGAGCAGTACTTC. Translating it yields CASSLAPGSSYEQYF.